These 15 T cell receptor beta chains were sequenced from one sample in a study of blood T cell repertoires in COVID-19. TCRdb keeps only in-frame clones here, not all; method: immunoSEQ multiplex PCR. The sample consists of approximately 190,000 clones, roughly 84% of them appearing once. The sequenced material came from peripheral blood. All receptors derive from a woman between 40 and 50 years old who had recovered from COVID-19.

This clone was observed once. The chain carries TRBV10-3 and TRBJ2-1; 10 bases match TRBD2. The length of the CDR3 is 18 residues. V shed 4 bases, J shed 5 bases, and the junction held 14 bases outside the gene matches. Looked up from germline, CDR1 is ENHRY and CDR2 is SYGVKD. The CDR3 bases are TGTGCCATCAGTGGAGGGCCTAGCGGGAGTTCGTGGAACAATGAGCAGTTCTTC. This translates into CAISGGPSGSSWNNEQFF.

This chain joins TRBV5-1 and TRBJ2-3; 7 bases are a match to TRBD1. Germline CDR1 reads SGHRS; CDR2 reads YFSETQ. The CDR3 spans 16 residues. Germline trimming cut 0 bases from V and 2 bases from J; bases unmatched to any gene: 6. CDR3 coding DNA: TGCGCCAGCAGCTTGGTCACAACAGGGGACACAGATACGCAGTATTTT. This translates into CASSLVTTGDTDTQYF.

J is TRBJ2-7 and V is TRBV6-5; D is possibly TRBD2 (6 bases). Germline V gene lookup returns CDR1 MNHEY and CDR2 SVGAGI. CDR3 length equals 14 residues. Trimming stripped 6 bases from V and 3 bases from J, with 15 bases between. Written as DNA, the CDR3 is TGTGCCAGCAGACCCATCGGGAGAGGCTACGAGCAGTACTTC. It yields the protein CASRPIGRGYEQYF.

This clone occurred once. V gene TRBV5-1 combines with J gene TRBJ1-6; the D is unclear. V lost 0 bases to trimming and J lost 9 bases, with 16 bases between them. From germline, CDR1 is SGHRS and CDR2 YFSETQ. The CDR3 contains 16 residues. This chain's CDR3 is CASSLAREFGASPLHF. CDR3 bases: TGCGCCAGCAGCTTGGCCCGGGAGTTCGGAGCTTCACCCCTCCACTTT.

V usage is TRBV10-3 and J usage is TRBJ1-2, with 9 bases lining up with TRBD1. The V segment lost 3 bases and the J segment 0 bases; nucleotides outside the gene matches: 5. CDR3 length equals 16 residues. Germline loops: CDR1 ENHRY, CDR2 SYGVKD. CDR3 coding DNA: TGTGCCATCAGTGACTCGGACAGGGGTTCTAACTATGGCTACACCTTC. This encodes CAISDSDRGSNYGYTF.

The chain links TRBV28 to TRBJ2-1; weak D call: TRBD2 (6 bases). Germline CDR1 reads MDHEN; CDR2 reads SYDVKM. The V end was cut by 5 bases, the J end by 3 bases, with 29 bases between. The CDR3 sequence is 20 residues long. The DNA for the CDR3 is TGTGCCAGCAGTCCAACCCTAAGTTTTTGGGAGCGGGTCAACTACAATGAGCAGTTCTTC. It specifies CASSPTLSFWERVNYNEQFF.

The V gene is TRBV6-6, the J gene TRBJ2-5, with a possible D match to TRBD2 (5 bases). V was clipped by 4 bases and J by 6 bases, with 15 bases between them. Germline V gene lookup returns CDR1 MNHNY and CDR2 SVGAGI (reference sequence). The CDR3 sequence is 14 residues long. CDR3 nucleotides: TGTGCCAGCAGTTCGGGCGGCACCGGGAAGACCCAGTACTTC. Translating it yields CASSSGGTGKTQYF.

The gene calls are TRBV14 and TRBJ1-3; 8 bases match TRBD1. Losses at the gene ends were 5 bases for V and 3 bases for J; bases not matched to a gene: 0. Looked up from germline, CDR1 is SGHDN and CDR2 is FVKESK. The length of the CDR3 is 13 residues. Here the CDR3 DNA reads TGTGCCAGCAGCGGACAGGGTGGAAACACCATATATTTT. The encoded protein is CASSGQGGNTIYF.

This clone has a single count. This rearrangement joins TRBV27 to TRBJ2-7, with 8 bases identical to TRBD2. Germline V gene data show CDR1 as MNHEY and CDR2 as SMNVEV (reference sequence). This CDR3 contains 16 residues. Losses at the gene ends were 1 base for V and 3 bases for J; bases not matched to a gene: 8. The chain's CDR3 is CASSLLASGSLYEQYF. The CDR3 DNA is TGTGCCAGCAGTTTATTGGCTAGCGGGTCCCTCTACGAGCAGTACTTC.

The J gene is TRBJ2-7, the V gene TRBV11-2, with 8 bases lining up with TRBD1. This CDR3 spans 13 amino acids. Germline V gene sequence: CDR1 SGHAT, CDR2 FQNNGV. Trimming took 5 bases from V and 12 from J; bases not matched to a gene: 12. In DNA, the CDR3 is TGTGCCAGCAGCCTCTACGCGGACAGGGTCGGGTACTTC. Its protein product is CASSLYADRVGYF.

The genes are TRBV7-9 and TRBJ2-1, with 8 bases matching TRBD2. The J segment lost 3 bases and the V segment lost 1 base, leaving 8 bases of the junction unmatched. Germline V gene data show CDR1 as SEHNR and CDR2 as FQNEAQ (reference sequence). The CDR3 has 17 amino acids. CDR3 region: CASSLGGWREDYNEQFF. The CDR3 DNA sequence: TGTGCCAGCAGCTTAGGTGGTTGGCGGGAGGACTACAATGAGCAGTTCTTC. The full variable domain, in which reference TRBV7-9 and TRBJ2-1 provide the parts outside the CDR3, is DTGVSQNPRHKITKRGQNVTFRCDPISEHNRLYWYRQTLGQGPEFLTYFQNEAQLEKSRLLSDRFSAERPKGSFSTLEIQRTEQGDSAMYLCASSLGGWREDYNEQFFGPGTRLTVL.

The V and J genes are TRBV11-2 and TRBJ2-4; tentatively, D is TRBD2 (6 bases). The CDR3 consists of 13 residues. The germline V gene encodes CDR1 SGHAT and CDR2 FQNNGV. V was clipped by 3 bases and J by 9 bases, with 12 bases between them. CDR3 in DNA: TGTGCCAGCAGCTTGGAGGGGCGAGGCATTCAGTACTTC. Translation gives CASSLEGRGIQYF.

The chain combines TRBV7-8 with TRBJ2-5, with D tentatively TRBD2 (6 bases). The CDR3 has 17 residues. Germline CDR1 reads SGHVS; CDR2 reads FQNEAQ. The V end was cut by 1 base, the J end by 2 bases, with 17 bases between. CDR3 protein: CASSLVWGTQVQETQYF. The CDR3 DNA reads TGTGCCAGCAGCTTAGTGTGGGGGACTCAGGTACAAGAGACCCAGTACTTC.

The CDR3 DNA sequence: TGTGCCAGCAGTCCGGGGGGATTACGGTACAATGAGCAGTTCTTC. This encodes CASSPGGLRYNEQFF. This chain uses TRBV6-4 with TRBJ2-1; 7 nucleotides agree with TRBD2. With V trimmed by 5 bases and J by 4 bases, 8 bases remained unmatched. The CDR3 loop spans 15 amino acids. Germline V gene lookup returns CDR1 MRHNA and CDR2 SNTAGT.

CDR3 coding DNA: TGTGCCAGCAGCCAAGATTTGGCGGGCTCTGGAAACACCATATATTTT. Its translation: CASSQDLAGSGNTIYF. This chain uses TRBV3-1 (or the pseudogene TRBV3-2) with TRBJ1-3, with D unresolved. Trimming took 0 bases from V and 0 from J, leaving 9 bases between them. The CDR3 is made up of 16 amino acids. In germline, CDR1 is LGHDT, CDR2 YNNKEL (reference sequence).